This T cell receptor beta chain came from a study of blood T cell repertoires in COVID-19. V was clipped by 5 bases and J by 8 bases; unmatched bases: 14. This CDR3 has 15 amino acids. Germline V gene sequence: CDR1 SGHAT, CDR2 FQDESV (reference sequence). Some clones are missing from TCRdb's copy, which holds only in-frame ones; the method was immunoSEQ multiplex PCR. The sample lists under 200,000 clones; 86% were seen once. Sequenced material: PBMCs or T cells enriched from blood (not recorded which). The genes are TRBV11-1 and TRBJ1-2, with TRBD1 matching over 7 bases. This receptor was identified in a middle-aged man with acute COVID-19. DNA for the CDR3: TGTGCCAGCAGCAGCCCTGGGGGGACAGACGGGGGCTACACCTTC. Protein sequence: CASSSPGGTDGGYTF.